This T cell receptor beta chain was profiled in a study of shared clonotypes between healthy human individuals. Study-wide background: Plates per donor: three CD4 naive, three CD4 memory, two CD8 naive, one CD8 memory. General observations from the study: Shared clonotypes: about 4.6% naive CD4, approximately 3.4% naive CD8, around 2.4% memory CD4, 0.35% to 0.5% memory CD8.

Naive CD8 cells comprised CD45RO-negative, CCR7-positively selected cells, excluding terminally differentiated effector memory CD45RA+ cells. The V gene's germline CDR1 is LGHNA and CDR2 YNFKEQ. V lost 0 bases and J lost 6; bases outside the gene matches: 12. CDR3 size: 17 residues. As to this clone: The antigen remains unidentified.

The method was immunoSEQ multiplex PCR; TCRdb's version includes in-frame clones alone and lacks a portion of them. The sample shows roughly 2.1 million clones, 85% to 95% of them seen only once. V is TRBV4-2 and J is TRBJ1-2; 8 bases fit TRBD1. The sequence was obtained from a man aged 18 to 30 in good health. Some clones in this sample may be carry-over from other donors' samples. Source material: naive CD8+ T cells from PBMCs. This CDR3 is CASSQDPFGTGFDGYTF. The CDR3 DNA sequence: TGTGCCAGCAGCCAAGATCCTTTTGGGACAGGTTTCGATGGCTACACCTTC.